This T cell receptor beta chain was recorded in a study of shared clonotypes between healthy human individuals. At the level of the study: Per donor, CD8 memory used one plate, CD8 naive used two, CD4 memory used three and CD4 naive used three.

Comment on this clone: The antigen remains undetermined.

Some clones are missing from TCRdb's copy, which holds only in-frame ones; the method was immunoSEQ multiplex PCR. This sample yields 600,000 or so clones, of which 85% to 95% are seen a single time; around 0.11% belongs to the top ten. CDR1 is MDHEN, CDR2 SYDVKM, per germline. V lost 5 bases and J lost 1, with 11 bases in between. The CDR3 covers 14 residues. The study, taken as a whole, reports: Non-shared clonotypes were found to have lower generation probabilities than the clonotypes that were shared by all four of the sorted-subset donors.

The naive CD8 fraction comprised CD45RO-negative cells positively selected for CCR7 and excluded terminally differentiated effector memory CD45RA+ cells. The chain couples TRBV28 to TRBJ1-1; D is ambiguous. This clonotype originated in a woman aged 25 to 39 in good health. Sequencing was performed on naive CD8+ T cells sorted from blood. This CDR3 reads CASSITKWNTEAFF. The CDR3 DNA reads TGTGCCAGCAGTATAACAAAATGGAACACTGAAGCTTTCTTT. The full variable domain, in which reference TRBV28 and TRBJ1-1 provide the parts outside the CDR3, is DVKVTQSSRYLVKRTGEKVFLECVQDMDHENMFWYRQDPGLGLRLIYFSYDVKMKEKGDIPEGYSVSREKKERFSLILESASTNQTSMYLCASSITKWNTEAFFGQGTRLTVV.